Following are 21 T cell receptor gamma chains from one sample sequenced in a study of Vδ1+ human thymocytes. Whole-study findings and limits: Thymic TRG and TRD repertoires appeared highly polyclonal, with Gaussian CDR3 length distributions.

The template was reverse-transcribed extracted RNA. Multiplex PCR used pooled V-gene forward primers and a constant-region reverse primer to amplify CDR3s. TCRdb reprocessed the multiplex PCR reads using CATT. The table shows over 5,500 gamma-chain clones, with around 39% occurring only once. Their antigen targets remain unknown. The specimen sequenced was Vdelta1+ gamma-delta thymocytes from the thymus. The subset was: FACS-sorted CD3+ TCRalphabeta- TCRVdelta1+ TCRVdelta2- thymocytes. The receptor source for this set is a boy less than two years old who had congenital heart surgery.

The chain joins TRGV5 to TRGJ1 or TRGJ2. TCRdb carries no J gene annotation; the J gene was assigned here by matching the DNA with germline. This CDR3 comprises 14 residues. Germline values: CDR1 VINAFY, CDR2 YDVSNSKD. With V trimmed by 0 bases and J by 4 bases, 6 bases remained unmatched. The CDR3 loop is CATWDRPVYYKKLF. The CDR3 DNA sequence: TGTGCCACCTGGGACAGGCCAGTATATTATAAGAAACTCTTT.

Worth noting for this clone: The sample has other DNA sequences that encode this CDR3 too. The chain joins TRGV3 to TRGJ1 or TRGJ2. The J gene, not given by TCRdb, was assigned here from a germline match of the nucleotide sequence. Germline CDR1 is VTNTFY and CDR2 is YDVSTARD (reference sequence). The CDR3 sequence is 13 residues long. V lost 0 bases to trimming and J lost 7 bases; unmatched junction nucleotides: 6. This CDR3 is CATWDRRAYKKLF. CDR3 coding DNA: TGTGCCACCTGGGACAGGCGGGCCTATAAGAAACTCTTT.

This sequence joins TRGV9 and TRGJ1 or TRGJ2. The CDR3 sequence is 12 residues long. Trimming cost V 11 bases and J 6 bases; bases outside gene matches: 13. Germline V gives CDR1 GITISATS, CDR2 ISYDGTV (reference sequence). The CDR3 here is CASGPRFYKKLF. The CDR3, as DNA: TGTGCCTCCGGCCCAAGGTTTTATAAGAAACTCTTT.

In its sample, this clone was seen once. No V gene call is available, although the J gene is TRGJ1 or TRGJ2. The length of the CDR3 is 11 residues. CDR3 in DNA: TGTGCCACCTGTGACAGGCCTGGGAAACTCTTT. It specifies CATCDRPGKLF.

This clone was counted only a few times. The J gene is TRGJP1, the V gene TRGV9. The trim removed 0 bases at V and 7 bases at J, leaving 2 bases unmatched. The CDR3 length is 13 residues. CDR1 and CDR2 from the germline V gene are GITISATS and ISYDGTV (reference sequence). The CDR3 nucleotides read TGTGCCTTGTGGGAGGTGTTTGGTTGGTTCAAGATATTT. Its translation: CALWEVFGWFKIF.

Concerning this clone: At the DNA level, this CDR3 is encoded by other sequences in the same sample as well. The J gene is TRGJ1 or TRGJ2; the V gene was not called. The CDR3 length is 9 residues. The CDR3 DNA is TGTGCCACAGGATATAAGAAACTCTTT. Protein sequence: CATGYKKLF.

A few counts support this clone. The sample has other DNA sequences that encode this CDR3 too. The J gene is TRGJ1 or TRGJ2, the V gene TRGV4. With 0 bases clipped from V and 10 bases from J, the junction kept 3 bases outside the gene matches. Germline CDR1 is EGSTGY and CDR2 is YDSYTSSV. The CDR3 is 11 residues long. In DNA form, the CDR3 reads TGTGCCACCTGGGATGGGCAGAAGAAACTCTTT. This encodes CATWDGQKKLF.

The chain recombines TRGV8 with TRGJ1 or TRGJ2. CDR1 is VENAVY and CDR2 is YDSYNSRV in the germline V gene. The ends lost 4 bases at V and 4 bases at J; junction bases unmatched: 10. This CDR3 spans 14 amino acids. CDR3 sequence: CATWDHEGYYKKLF. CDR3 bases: TGTGCCACCTGGGACCACGAGGGGTATTATAAGAAACTCTTT.

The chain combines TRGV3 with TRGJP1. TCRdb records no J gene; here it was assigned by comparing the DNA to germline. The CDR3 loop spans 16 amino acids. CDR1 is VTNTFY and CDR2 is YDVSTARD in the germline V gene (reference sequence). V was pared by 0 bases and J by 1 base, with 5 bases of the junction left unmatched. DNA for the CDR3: TGTGCCACCTGGGACAGGCGCCGTACCACTGGTTGGTTCAAGATATTT. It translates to CATWDRRRTTGWFKIF.

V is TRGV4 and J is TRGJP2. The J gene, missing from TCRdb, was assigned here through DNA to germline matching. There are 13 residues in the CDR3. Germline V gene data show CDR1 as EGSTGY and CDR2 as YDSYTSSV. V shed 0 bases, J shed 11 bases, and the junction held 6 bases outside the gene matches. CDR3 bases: TGTGCCACCTGGGATGGGCCGGGATGGATCAAGACGTTT. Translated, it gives CATWDGPGWIKTF.

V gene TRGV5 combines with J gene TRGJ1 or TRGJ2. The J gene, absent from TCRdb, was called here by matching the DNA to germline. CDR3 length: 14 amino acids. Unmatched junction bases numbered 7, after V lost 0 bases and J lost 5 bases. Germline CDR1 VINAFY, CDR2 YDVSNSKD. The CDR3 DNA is TGTGCCACCTGGGACAGGCCTCTAAATTATAAGAAACTCTTT. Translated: CATWDRPLNYKKLF.

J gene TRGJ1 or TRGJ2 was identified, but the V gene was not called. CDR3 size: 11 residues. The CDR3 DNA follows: TGTGCCACCTGTGATCGGTATAAGAAACTCTTT. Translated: CATCDRYKKLF.

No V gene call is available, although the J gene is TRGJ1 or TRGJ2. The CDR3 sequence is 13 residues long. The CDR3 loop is CALWETPYYKKLF. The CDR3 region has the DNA TGTGCCTTGTGGGAGACCCCTTATTATAAGAAACTCTTT.

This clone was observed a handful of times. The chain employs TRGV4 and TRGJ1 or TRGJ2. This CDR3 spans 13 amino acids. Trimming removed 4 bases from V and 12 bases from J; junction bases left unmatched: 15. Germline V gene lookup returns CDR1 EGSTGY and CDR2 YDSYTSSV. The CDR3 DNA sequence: TGTGCCACCTGGGAGCCCGAATTGCTTGGGAAACTCTTT. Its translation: CATWEPELLGKLF.

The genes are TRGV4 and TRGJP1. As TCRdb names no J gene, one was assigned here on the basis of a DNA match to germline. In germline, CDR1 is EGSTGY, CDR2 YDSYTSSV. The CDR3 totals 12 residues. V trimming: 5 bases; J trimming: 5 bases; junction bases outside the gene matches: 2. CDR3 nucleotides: TGTGCCACCTGGGGAACTGGTTGGTTCAAGATATTT. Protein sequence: CATWGTGWFKIF.

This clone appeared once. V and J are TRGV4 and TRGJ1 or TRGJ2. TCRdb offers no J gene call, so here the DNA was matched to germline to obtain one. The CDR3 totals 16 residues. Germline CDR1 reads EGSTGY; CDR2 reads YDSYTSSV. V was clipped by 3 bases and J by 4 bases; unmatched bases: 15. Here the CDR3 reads CATWDPGFAMYYKKLF. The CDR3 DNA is TGTGCCACCTGGGATCCCGGGTTTGCAATGTATTATAAGAAACTCTTT.

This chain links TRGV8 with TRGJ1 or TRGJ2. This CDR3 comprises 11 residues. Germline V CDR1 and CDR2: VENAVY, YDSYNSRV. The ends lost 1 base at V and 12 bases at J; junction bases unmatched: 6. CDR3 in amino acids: CATWDRGMKLF. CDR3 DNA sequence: TGTGCCACCTGGGATAGAGGGATGAAACTCTTT.

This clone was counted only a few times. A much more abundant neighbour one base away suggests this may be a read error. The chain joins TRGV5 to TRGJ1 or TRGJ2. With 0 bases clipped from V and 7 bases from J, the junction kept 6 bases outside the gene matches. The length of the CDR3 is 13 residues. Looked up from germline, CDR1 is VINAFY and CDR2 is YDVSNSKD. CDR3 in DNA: TGTGCCACCTGGGACAGGCGGTACTATAAGAAACTCTTT. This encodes CATWDRRYYKKLF.

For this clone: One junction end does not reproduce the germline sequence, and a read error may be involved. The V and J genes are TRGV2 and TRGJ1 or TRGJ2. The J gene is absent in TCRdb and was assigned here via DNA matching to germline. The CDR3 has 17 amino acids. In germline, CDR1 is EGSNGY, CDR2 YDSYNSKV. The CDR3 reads CATWDGLLPPRGYRKLF. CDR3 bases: TGTGCCACCTGGGACGGGCTTCTGCCCCCCAGGGGGTATAGGAAACTCTTT.

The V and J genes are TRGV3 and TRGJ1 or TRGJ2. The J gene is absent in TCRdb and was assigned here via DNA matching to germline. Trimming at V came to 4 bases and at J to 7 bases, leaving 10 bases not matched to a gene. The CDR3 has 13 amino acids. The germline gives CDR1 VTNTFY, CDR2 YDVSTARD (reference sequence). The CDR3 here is CATWEGARYKKLF. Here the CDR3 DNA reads TGTGCCACCTGGGAAGGGGCCCGGTATAAGAAACTCTTT.

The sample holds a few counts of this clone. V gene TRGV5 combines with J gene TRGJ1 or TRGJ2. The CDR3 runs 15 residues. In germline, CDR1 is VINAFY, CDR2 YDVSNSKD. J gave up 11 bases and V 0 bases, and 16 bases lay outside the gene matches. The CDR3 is CATWDRRDRGGEKLF. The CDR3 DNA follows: TGTGCCACCTGGGACAGGCGAGATCGAGGGGGCGAGAAACTCTTT.